The 28 T cell receptor beta chains given below trace back to one sample, sequenced in a study of T cell clonality in common variable immunodeficiency. Study-wide findings and caveats: Reportedly, TCR beta sequences from common variable immunodeficiency showed fewer deletions and N-nucleotide insertions.

Sequenced by immunoSEQ multiplex PCR; TCRdb stores in-frame clones only, minus some. The sample was found to contain roughly 42,000 clones, and every one recurs. The antigens these receptors bind are not known. Sequenced material: peripheral blood mononuclear cells. The origin of the receptors is a human donor with common variable immunodeficiency.

At least ten counts were recorded for this clone. The read comes to an end 3 residues before the CDR3 does, leaving the germline J gene to fill in the end. The chain employs TRBV6-2 or TRBV6-3 and TRBJ2-3; D is tentatively TRBD1 or TRBD2 (6 bases each). The CDR3 covers 16 residues. Trimming stripped 7 bases from V and 0 bases from J, with 17 bases between. CDR1 MNHEY and CDR2 SVGEGT come from the germline V gene. CDR3 sequence reads: CASTPRGGHSTDTQYF. The sequenced part of the CDR3 DNA is TGTGCCAGCACCCCCAGGGGAGGACACAGCACAGATACG.

This clone came up many times. The read gets to within 3 residues of the CDR3 end, and the germline J gene fills in the rest. This chain links TRBV6-2 or TRBV6-3 with TRBJ1-2; D possibly corresponds to TRBD1 (5 bases). Germline CDR1 and CDR2: MNHEY and SVGEGT. Trimming took 6 bases from V and 4 from J, leaving 12 bases between them. The CDR3 is made up of 13 amino acids. The covered CDR3 bases are TGTGCCAGCAGCCCTACAGGAGTCTATGGC. Translated: CASSPTGVYG. The entire CDR3 protein is CASSPTGVYGYTF.

At least ten counts were recorded for this clone. The read finishes 3 residues shy of the CDR3 end, and the germline J gene is used to complete it. The chain has TRBV7-7 and TRBJ1-1; a weak D match, TRBD1 (6 bases). CDR3 size: 13 residues. Germline lookup yields CDR1 SSHAT and CDR2 FNYEAQ (reference sequence). CDR3 amino acids: CASSFGTPLGAFF. Partial CDR3 DNA: TGTGCCAGCAGCTTTGGGACACCCCTCGGA.

This clone was observed at least ten times. The CDR3 is cut off 3 residues early in the read; its end comes from the germline J gene. The chain combines TRBV7-8 with TRBJ2-7; 8 bases line up with TRBD1. Germline lookup yields CDR1 SGHVS and CDR2 FQNEAQ. The CDR3 consists of 14 residues. J gave up 1 base and V 4 bases, and 3 bases lay outside the gene matches. Incomplete CDR3 DNA: TGTGCCAGCAGCTCGACAGGGGATTCCTACGAG. Its protein product is CASSSTGDSYE. In full, the CDR3 reads CASSSTGDSYEQYF. The full variable domain, with the rest looked up from reference TRBV7-8 and TRBJ2-7, is GAGVSQSPRYKVAKRGQDVALRCDPISGHVSLFWYQQALGQGPEFLTYFQNEAQLDKSGLPSDRFFAERPEGSVSTLKIQRTQQEDSAVYLCASSSTGDSYEQYFGPGTRLTVT.

This clone was seen more than once but under ten times. Coverage ceases 3 residues before the CDR3 finishes, and the germline J gene fills in the end. The chain uses TRBV18 and TRBJ1-1; tentative D call: TRBD1 (5 bases). This CDR3 is 14 amino acids long. Trimming took 1 base from V and 5 from J, leaving 11 bases between them. CDR1 is KGHSH and CDR2 is LQKENI in the germline V gene. The CDR3 DNA, read in part, is TGTGCCAGCTCACCACTACAGGTATGGACTGAA. This codes for CASSPLQVWTE. The whole CDR3 region reads CASSPLQVWTEAFF.

This clone was detected many times. The CDR3 extends 3 residues past the end of the read, so its final part is completed from the germline J gene. This chain links TRBV29-1 with TRBJ2-1, with TRBD2 matching 9 bases. Trimming removed 2 bases from V and 2 bases from J; junction bases left unmatched: 7. This CDR3 is built from 16 residues. The V gene's germline CDR1 is SQVTM and CDR2 ANQGSEA. The CDR3 loop is CSVEPLTSGTYNEQFF. The CDR3 bases that were read are TGCAGCGTTGAACCCCTGACTAGCGGAACCTACAATGAG.

This clone was detected many times. The CDR3 is cut off 3 residues early in the read; its end comes from the germline J gene. The chain links TRBV19 to TRBJ2-1, with D maybe TRBD1 (5 bases). CDR3 size: 14 residues. The germline CDR1 and CDR2 sequences are LNHDA and SQIVND (reference sequence). The germline V and J ends were trimmed by 5 bases and 2 bases, with 10 bases remaining between them. The CDR3 loop reads CASSRTGAYNEQFF. Incomplete CDR3 DNA: TGTGCCAGTAGTCGTACAGGAGCCTACAATGAG. The entire variable domain, with the rest obtained from reference TRBV19 and TRBJ2-1, is as follows: DGGITQSPKYLFRKEGQNVTLSCEQNLNHDAMYWYRQDPGQGLRLIYYSQIVNDFQKGDIAEGYSVSREKKESFPLTVTSAQKNPTAFYLCASSRTGAYNEQFFGPGTRLTVL.

The sample holds a few counts of this clone. The read terminates 3 residues before the CDR3 end, so the remaining end is supplied by the germline J gene. V and J are TRBV30 and TRBJ2-1; D call uncertain. The CDR3 covers 12 residues. The germline V and J ends were trimmed by 2 bases and 7 bases, with 9 bases remaining between them. The germline V gene encodes CDR1 GTSNPN and CDR2 SVGIG (reference sequence). The part of the CDR3 DNA that was read is TGTGCCTGGAGTTCCCGCGGTAATGAG. This encodes CAWSSRGNE. The entire CDR3 protein reads CAWSSRGNEQFF. Together with reference TRBV30 and TRBJ2-1, the CDR3 gives the full variable domain: SQTIHQWPATLVQPVGSPLSLECTVEGTSNPNLYWYRQAAGRGLQLLFYSVGIGQISSEVPQNLSASRPQDRQFILSSKKLLLSDSGFYLCAWSSRGNEQFFGPGTRLTVL.

This clone was counted many times. Read data end 3 residues before the CDR3 end; the end is taken from the germline J gene. The V and J genes are TRBV29-1 and TRBJ2-1; 7 bases line up with TRBD1. This CDR3 spans 14 amino acids. Germline V gene lookup returns CDR1 SQVTM and CDR2 ANQGSEA. Trimming at V came to 6 bases and at J to 7 bases, leaving 12 bases not matched to a gene. The CDR3 bases that were read are TGCAGCGTCTCCACATGGGACAGATCTAATGAG. Its protein product is CSVSTWDRSNE. The CDR3, in full, reads CSVSTWDRSNEQFF.

This clone was detected many times. The CDR3 end lies 3 residues beyond the end of the read and is filled in from the germline J gene. The chain joins TRBV20-1 to TRBJ1-1; tentative D call: TRBD1 (5 bases). CDR1 and CDR2 (germline): DFQATT, SNEGSKA (reference sequence). The CDR3 sequence is 12 residues long. The germline V and J ends were trimmed by 6 bases and 1 base, with 9 bases remaining between them. The CDR3 DNA, read in part, is TGCAGTGCCACAACAGGGAACACTGAA. Protein sequence: CSATTGNTE. The whole CDR3 is CSATTGNTEAFF.

This clone was found many times. The read halts 3 residues ahead of the CDR3 end, with the missing end drawn from the germline J gene. This chain connects TRBV29-1 to TRBJ2-3; 11 nucleotides agree with TRBD2. Germline CDR1 reads SQVTM; CDR2 reads ANQGSEA. The ends lost 1 base at V and 6 bases at J; junction bases unmatched: 3. This CDR3 spans 14 amino acids. The CDR3 reads CSVEGTSGRDTQYF. The covered CDR3 bases are TGCAGCGTTGAAGGGACTAGCGGGCGTGATACG.

This clone was counted many times. The CDR3 end falls 3 residues outside the read, so it is completed with the germline J gene. V is TRBV18 and J is TRBJ2-1; 7 nucleotides agree with TRBD1. This CDR3 comprises 19 residues. The junction had 12 bases not matched to a gene; V was cut back by 1 base and J by 0 bases. The germline gives CDR1 KGHSH, CDR2 LQKENI. The CDR3 protein is CASSPLPLTGTSSYNEQFF. The sequenced CDR3 bases are TGTGCCAGCTCACCACTCCCCTTGACAGGGACGAGCTCCTACAATGAG.

In its sample, this clone was seen a few times. The observed sequence ends 3 residues before the CDR3 terminus, with the missing tail filled in from the germline J gene. J is TRBJ1-1 and V is TRBV7-7, with D uncertain. Germline V gene sequence: CDR1 SSHAT, CDR2 FNYEAQ (reference sequence). The CDR3 totals 13 residues. With 5 bases removed from V and 6 bases from J, the gap between germline ends came to 13 bases. CDR3: CASSTAPEAEAFF. CDR3 DNA, as far as it was read: TGTGCCAGCAGCACCGCCCCCGAGGCTGAA.

This clone came up many times. Other DNA sequences in this sample translate to the same CDR3. The CDR3 here is CASSRDSYEQYF. CDR3 DNA (partial): TGTGCCAGCAGCCGGGACAGCTACGAG. The chain links TRBV5-6 to TRBJ2-7; 7 positions match TRBD1. The read stops 3 residues short of the end of the CDR3; the missing end is completed from the germline J gene. Unmatched junction bases numbered 1, after V lost 4 bases and J lost 3 bases. CDR3 length equals 12 residues. Germline values: CDR1 SGHDT, CDR2 YYEEEE. The full variable domain, in which reference TRBV5-6 and TRBJ2-7 provide the parts outside the CDR3, is DAGVTQSPTHLIKTRGQQVTLRCSPKSGHDTVSWYQQALGQGPQFIFQYYEEEERQRGNFPDRFSGHQFPNYSSELNVNALLLGDSALYLCASSRDSYEQYFGPGTRLTVT.

This clone was observed a few times. Sequencing ends 3 residues short of the CDR3 end; the germline J gene provides the rest. The J gene is TRBJ1-2, the V gene TRBV13; TRBD1 aligns across 11 bases. CDR1 and CDR2 (germline): PRHDT, FYEKMQ (reference sequence). CDR3 length: 13 amino acids. The CDR3: CASSRDRGNGYTF. The covered CDR3 bases are TGTGCCAGCAGCCGGGACAGGGGGAACGGC.

This clone was counted at least ten times. The sequence runs out 3 residues before the end of the CDR3; the remainder is reconstructed from the germline J gene. The genes are TRBV20-1 and TRBJ2-7; D possibly corresponds to TRBD1 (5 bases). Trimming pared 4 bases from V and 5 bases from J, leaving 12 bases between. The germline CDR1 and CDR2 sequences are DFQATT and SNEGSKA (reference sequence). The CDR3 totals 12 residues. The part of the CDR3 DNA that was read is TGCAGTGCTACCTTTACAGGAAACGAG. Translating it yields CSATFTGNE. The full CDR3 protein reads CSATFTGNEQYF.

There are many counts of this clone. The sequence runs out 3 residues before the end of the CDR3; the remainder is reconstructed from the germline J gene. V gene TRBV18 combines with J gene TRBJ2-7; 9 nucleotides align to TRBD1. The V segment lost 5 bases and the J segment 5 bases; nucleotides outside the gene matches: 7. The CDR3 is 14 residues long. Germline V CDR1 and CDR2: KGHSH, LQKENI. Here the CDR3 reads CASSSRGDRDEQYF. The CDR3 bases that were read are TGTGCCAGCTCATCTCGGGGGGACAGGGACGAG.

This clone was seen at least ten times. Read sequence stops 3 residues before the CDR3 end, and the germline J gene provides the missing end. J is TRBJ1-5 and V is TRBV20-1, with TRBD1 identical over 9 bases. Trimming at V came to 1 base and at J to 0 bases, leaving 4 bases not matched to a gene. Per the germline V gene, CDR1 is DFQATT and CDR2 is SNEGSKA (reference sequence). The CDR3 loop spans 16 amino acids. The sequenced CDR3 bases are TGCAGTGCTAGAGCAGGACAGGGGTATAGCAATCAGCCC. Amino acid sequence: CSARAGQGYSNQP. The full CDR3 protein reads CSARAGQGYSNQPQHF.

About this clone itself: Read data end 3 residues before the CDR3 end; the end is taken from the germline J gene. The V and J genes are TRBV19 and TRBJ2-7; D unclear. This CDR3 has 14 amino acids. The germline V gene encodes CDR1 LNHDA and CDR2 SQIVND (reference sequence). Trimming stripped 10 bases from V and 2 bases from J, with 18 bases between. Here the CDR3 reads CATSWAATPYEQYF. The DNA read from the CDR3 is TGTGCCACCTCCTGGGCAGCAACACCCTACGAG.

To note about this clone: The read falls 3 residues short of the CDR3 end, and the missing part is taken from the germline J gene. The rearrangement links TRBV18 to TRBJ2-5; 8 bases are shared with TRBD2. Germline V lookup: CDR1 KGHSH, CDR2 LQKENI. CDR3 length: 16 amino acids. V lost 3 bases and J lost 0; bases outside the gene matches: 6. Incomplete CDR3 DNA: TGTGCCAGCTCACCTCGGGAGCGGGGGTACCAAGAGACC. Its translation: CASSPRERGYQET. The whole CDR3 reads CASSPRERGYQETQYF.

This CDR3 reads CASSGSGGKGEQYF. The part of the CDR3 DNA that was read is TGTGCCAGCAGTGGTAGCGGGGGGAAGGGCGAG. The V call is TRBV6-1, the J call TRBJ2-7, with TRBD2 matching 10 bases. The CDR3 is cut off 3 residues early in the read; its end comes from the germline J gene. Germline lookup yields CDR1 MNHNS and CDR2 SASEGT. Losses at the gene ends were 4 bases for V and 6 bases for J; bases not matched to a gene: 6. The CDR3 is 14 residues long.

With regard to this clone: The read comes to an end 3 residues before the CDR3 does, leaving the germline J gene to fill in the end. V usage is TRBV18 and J usage is TRBJ2-2, with 9 nucleotides matching TRBD1. J gave up 4 bases and V 5 bases, and 5 bases lay outside the gene matches. This CDR3 region has 15 residues. Germline values: CDR1 KGHSH, CDR2 LQKENI. The sequenced CDR3 bases are TGTGCCAGCTCAGGGACAGGGTTTGGCACCGGGGAG. Protein product: CASSGTGFGTGE. The CDR3 in its entirety is CASSGTGFGTGELFF.

Ten or more counts support this clone. The read terminates 3 residues before the CDR3 end, so the remaining end is supplied by the germline J gene. The chain has TRBV7-6 and TRBJ1-3; TRBD1 aligns across 11 bases. The CDR3 contains 17 residues. Germline V gene data show CDR1 as SGHVS and CDR2 as FNYEAQ. The J segment lost 0 bases and the V segment lost 1 base, leaving 2 bases of the junction unmatched. CDR3 sequence reads: CASSLEGQGVSGNTIYF. CDR3 DNA, as far as it was read: TGTGCCAGCAGCTTAGAGGGACAGGGGGTCTCTGGAAACACC.

This clone turned up a few times. The read falls 3 residues short of the CDR3 end, and the missing part is taken from the germline J gene. The chain links TRBV18 to TRBJ1-5; possibly TRBD1 for D (5 bases). Germline assignment: CDR1 KGHSH and CDR2 LQKENI. Trimming removed 2 bases from V and 7 bases from J, with 12 bases in between. This CDR3 comprises 14 residues. The CDR3 bases that were read are TGTGCCAGCTCACCAGGGTACCGGGGGCAGCCC. It yields the protein CASSPGYRGQP. The entire CDR3 sequence reads CASSPGYRGQPQHF.

This clone was seen more than once but under ten times. The sequenced fragment ends 3 residues before the CDR3 boundary, so the rest is inferred from the germline J gene. This chain connects TRBV5-1 to TRBJ2-5; maybe TRBD2 (5 bases). V dropped 3 bases and J dropped 5 bases, with 14 bases sitting between them. This CDR3 region has 14 residues. Per germline, CDR1 SGHRS and CDR2 YFSETQ. CDR3 amino acids: CASSSSGIRETQYF. The CDR3 DNA, read in part, is TGCGCCAGCAGCTCATCGGGGATCCGGGAGACC.

This clone was observed at least ten times. CDR3 bases read: TGTGCCAGCAGCTTGCAGGGCCGGCGATGGGGC. It codes for CASSLQGRRWG. The CDR3 in its entirety is CASSLQGRRWGYTF. V gene TRBV5-6 combines with J gene TRBJ1-2, with a weak D call TRBD1 (5 bases). From the germline J gene comes the end of the CDR3, since the read stops 3 residues before it. This CDR3 is built from 14 residues. The germline gives CDR1 SGHDT, CDR2 YYEEEE. Variable domain in full (rest from reference TRBV5-6 and TRBJ1-2): DAGVTQSPTHLIKTRGQQVTLRCSPKSGHDTVSWYQQALGQGPQFIFQYYEEEERQRGNFPDRFSGHQFPNYSSELNVNALLLGDSALYLCASSLQGRRWGYTFGSGTRLTVV.

CDR3 bases read: TGCAGTGCTAGAGTGCTAGCGGGGAAGAACTACGAG. It specifies CSARVLAGKNYE. The CDR3 in its entirety is CSARVLAGKNYEQYF. The J gene is TRBJ2-7, the V gene TRBV20-1; 9 nucleotides align to TRBD2. The read finishes 3 residues shy of the CDR3 end, and the germline J gene is used to complete it. V lost 1 base and J lost 3; bases outside the gene matches: 7. Germline V gene sequence: CDR1 DFQATT, CDR2 SNEGSKA (reference sequence). This CDR3 has 15 residues.

At least ten counts were recorded for this clone. The CDR3 is cut off 3 residues early in the read; its end comes from the germline J gene. The rearrangement links TRBV20-1 to TRBJ1-2; possibly TRBD1 for D (5 bases). Trimming took 3 bases from V and 5 from J, leaving 10 bases between them. Germline V CDR1 and CDR2: DFQATT, SNEGSKA (reference sequence). This CDR3 has 12 amino acids. The DNA read from the CDR3 is TGCAGTGCTAGTCTCCAGGGTTATGGC. Protein product: CSASLQGYG. The complete CDR3 protein is CSASLQGYGYTF.